This T cell receptor beta chain was found in a study of T cell repertoires in cytomegalovirus infection (dated by TCRdb to between 2018 and 2021). In terms of the full investigation: Because public TCR beta signatures pointed to carriage of CMV infection together with the matching HLA type, the HLA type of each donor mattered for the analysis. The research as a whole found: Carriers of CMV infection plus the relevant HLA type were discriminated by the cumulative frequency of public TCR beta family members in the study cohort and in an independent 352-donor cohort. The ex vivo response was dominated by HLA-C-restricted CMV-specific TCR beta clonotypes, which also provided the single most frequent clonotype in two of eight donors.

This sample was sequenced with an Illumina HiSeq 1500. The raw public data were reprocessed by TCRdb itself: fastp quality trimming at Q25, MiXCR clonotype calling, in-frame beta chains only. Every CDR3 protein is listed once, alongside the most common genes and DNA of its rows. Here the sample has about 240,000 distinct CDR3 sequences; 9% to 15% occur a single time. 1.5% to 2% of the sample lies in the top ten. This clonotype was seen repeatedly, ten times or more. No cognate antigen has been identified for it. Base-call qualities are not available, and no considerably larger clone is one nucleotide away. Measured from the cysteine to the phenylalanine, the CDR3 is 12 residues long. Here the CDR3 DNA is all that survives: 36 bases in frame from base 1. V drops 5 bases and J drops 7 bases, leaving 11 bases in between. CDR1 and CDR2 were assigned from the germline V gene as SGHTA and FQGNSA.

The sample was PBMCs. This TCR came from a human donor in good health (CMV status not recorded). Some clones in this sample may be carry-over from other donors' samples. The chain couples TRBV7-2 to TRBJ1-1; a confident D gene designation cannot be given. The CDR3 reads as follows: CASSPRRSEAFF. The nucleotide sequence is given as TGTGCCAGCAGCCCTCGACGGAGTGAAGCTTTCTTT.